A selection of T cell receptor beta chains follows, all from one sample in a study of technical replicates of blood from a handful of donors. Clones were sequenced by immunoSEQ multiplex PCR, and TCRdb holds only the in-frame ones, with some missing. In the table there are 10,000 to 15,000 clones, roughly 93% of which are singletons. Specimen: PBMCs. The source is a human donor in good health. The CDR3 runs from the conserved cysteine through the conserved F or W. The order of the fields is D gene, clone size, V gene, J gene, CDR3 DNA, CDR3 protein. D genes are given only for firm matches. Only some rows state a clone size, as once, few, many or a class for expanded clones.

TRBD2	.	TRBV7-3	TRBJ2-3	TGTGCCAGCAGCTTAAGTCTAGCGGGAGTACCAGATACGCAGTATTTT	CASSLSLAGVPDTQYF
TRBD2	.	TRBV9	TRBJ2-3	TGTGCCAGCAGCGCTGGACTAGCGGGAGGGGGGGGCACAGATACGCAGTATTTT	CASSAGLAGGGGTDTQYF
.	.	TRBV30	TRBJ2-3	TGTGCCTCCTCAGACACCTACACAGATACGCAGTATTTT	CASSDTYTDTQYF
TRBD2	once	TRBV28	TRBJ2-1	TGTGCCAGCGTCTTAGGCGGGAGCAATGAGCAGTTCTTC	CASVLGGSNEQFF
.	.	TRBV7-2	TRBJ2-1	TGTGCCAGCAGCTTCCAGGGCGGTGAGCAGTTCTTC	CASSFQGGEQFF
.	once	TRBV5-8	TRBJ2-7	TGTGCCAGCAGCTCCATCGCGACAGCCTACGAGCAGTACTTC	CASSSIATAYEQYF
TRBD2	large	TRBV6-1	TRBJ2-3	TGTGCCAGCAGTGATGAAGCGGGAGGGGGCACAGATACGCAGTATTTT	CASSDEAGGGTDTQYF
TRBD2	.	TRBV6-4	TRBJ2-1	TGTGCCAGCAGTGGTCTAGCGGAAAATGAGCAGTTCTTC	CASSGLAENEQFF
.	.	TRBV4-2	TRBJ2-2	TGTGCCAGCAGCCAAGATGTGGTAGCGGCCAGGGAGCTGTTTTTT	CASSQDVVAARELFF
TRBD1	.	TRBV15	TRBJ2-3	TGTGCCACCAGCAGAAGGACAGGGGAAACAGATACGCAGTATTTT	CATSRRTGETDTQYF
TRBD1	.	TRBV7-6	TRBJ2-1	TGTGCCAGCAGCTTACGTCCAGGGGGCAATGAGCAGTTCTTC	CASSLRPGGNEQFF
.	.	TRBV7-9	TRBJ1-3	TGTGCCAGCAGTTCTACGATCTCTGGAAACACCATATATTTT	CASSSTISGNTIYF
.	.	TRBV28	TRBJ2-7	TGTGCCAGCAGTATCGAACAGGGCTACGAGCAGTACTTC	CASSIEQGYEQYF
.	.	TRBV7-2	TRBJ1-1	TGTGCCAGCAGCTCCTGGGGAGACACTGAAGCTTTCTTT	CASSSWGDTEAFF
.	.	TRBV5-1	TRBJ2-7	TGCGCCAGCAGCTTGGGGGGGGAAGTCCACGAGCAGTACTTC	CASSLGGEVHEQYF
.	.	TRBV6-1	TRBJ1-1	TGTGCCAGTCTCGTCCGGGGGAACACTGAAGCTTTCTTT	CASLVRGNTEAFF
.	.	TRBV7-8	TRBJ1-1	TGTGCCAGCAGCTTTGTACAGGGTTCAAACACTGAAGCTTTCTTT	CASSFVQGSNTEAFF
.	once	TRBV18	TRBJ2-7	TGTGCCAGCCGGGGAGGTAATAGCGGCACCTACGAGCAGTACTTC	CASRGGNSGTYEQYF
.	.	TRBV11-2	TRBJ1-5	TGTGCCAGCAGCTTAGGACTCTCGGGGGTCAATCAGCCCCAGCATTTT	CASSLGLSGVNQPQHF
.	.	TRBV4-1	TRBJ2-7	TGCGCCAGCAGCCAATCTGGACACGTTTACGAGCAGTACTTC	CASSQSGHVYEQYF
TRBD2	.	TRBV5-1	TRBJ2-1	TGCGCCAGCAGCTCAGCGGGGGCCTACAATGAGCAGTTCTTC	CASSSAGAYNEQFF
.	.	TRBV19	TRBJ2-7	TGTGCCAGTAGTATATCTGCTAGCGAGCCCTACGAGCAGTACTTC	CASSISASEPYEQYF
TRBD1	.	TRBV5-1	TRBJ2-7	TGCGCCAGCAGCTTGGGGGGGACAGATAACGAGCAGTACTTC	CASSLGGTDNEQYF
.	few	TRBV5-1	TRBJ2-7	TGCGCCAGCAGATATGGGGCGCAGGTCTCCGAGCAGTACTTC	CASRYGAQVSEQYF
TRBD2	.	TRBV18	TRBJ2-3	TGTGCCAGCTCAGCGCGGGAGGTCACAGATACGCAGTATTTT	CASSAREVTDTQYF
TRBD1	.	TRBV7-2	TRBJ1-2	TGTGCCAGCAGCCGGGGACAGGCTCTCTATGGCTACACCTTC	CASSRGQALYGYTF
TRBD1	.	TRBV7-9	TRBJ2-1	TGTGCCAGCAGCCTCCGACAGGGTTCCTACAATGAGCAGTTCTTC	CASSLRQGSYNEQFF
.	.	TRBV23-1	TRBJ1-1	TGCGCCAGCAGTTCTAGAAGGAGTACTGAAGCTTTCTTT	CASSSRRSTEAFF
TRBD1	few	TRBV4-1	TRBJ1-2	TGCGCCAGCAGCCAACTACAGGGGGCGGACTATGGCTACACCTTC	CASSQLQGADYGYTF
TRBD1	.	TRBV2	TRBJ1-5	TGTGCCAGCGGTACAGGGGGCGCGGGGCAGCCCCAGCATTTT	CASGTGGAGQPQHF
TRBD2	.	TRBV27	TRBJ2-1	TGTGCCAGCATCCCGACTAGCGAGAGCTCCTACAATGAGCAGTTCTTC	CASIPTSESSYNEQFF
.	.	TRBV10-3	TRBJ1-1	TGTGCCATCAGTGACCGACAGGCGCACACTGAAGCTTTCTTT	CAISDRQAHTEAFF
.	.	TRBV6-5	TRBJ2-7	TGTGCCAGCAGTTACTCGAGGGAAGAGAGCTACGAGCAGTACTTC	CASSYSREESYEQYF
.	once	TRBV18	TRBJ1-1	TGTGCCAGCTCACCACCGAGCTCAGGCTTAAGTAGCACTGAAGCTTTCTTT	CASSPPSSGLSSTEAFF
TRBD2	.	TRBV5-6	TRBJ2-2	TGTGCCAGCAGCGCCGGGACTAGCCCCCAAGGGAGGGAGCTGTTTTTT	CASSAGTSPQGRELFF
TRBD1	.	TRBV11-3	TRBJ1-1	TGTGCCAGCAGCCTTAGTGGACAGGGGAACACTGAAGCTTTCTTT	CASSLSGQGNTEAFF
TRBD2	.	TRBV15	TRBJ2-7	TGTGCCACCAGCAGAGTACGTGGGGGGGACGAGCAGTACTTC	CATSRVRGGDEQYF
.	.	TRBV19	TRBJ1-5	TGTGCCAGTAGTATACAACAGGACAATCAGCCCCAGCATTTT	CASSIQQDNQPQHF
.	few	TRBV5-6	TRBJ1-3	TGTGCCAGCAGCTTCGGGTACTCTGGAAACACCATATATTTT	CASSFGYSGNTIYF
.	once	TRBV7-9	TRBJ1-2	TGTGCCAGCAGCTTACTTGGGGCTTCCTATGGCTACACCTTC	CASSLLGASYGYTF
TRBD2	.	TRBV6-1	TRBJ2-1	TGTGCCAGCAGTGAGGCCGAGGCGGGAGGGCCCTCGGGGTACAATGAGCAGTTCTTC	CASSEAEAGGPSGYNEQFF
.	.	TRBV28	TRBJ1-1	TGTGCCAGCAGTTTTGGGGGTTTGGGGGCTGGGGCGGTACGGGCTTTCTTT	CASSFGGLGAGAVRAFF
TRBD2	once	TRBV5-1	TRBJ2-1	TGCGCCAGCAGCCTACTAGCGGTTGGATCCAATGAGCAGTTCTTC	CASSLLAVGSNEQFF
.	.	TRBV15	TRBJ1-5	TGTGCCACCAGCCCGAGCTCTAGCAATCAGCCCCAGCATTTT	CATSPSSSNQPQHF
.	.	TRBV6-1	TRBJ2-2	TGTGCCAGCAGTGAGAGGGAGAACACCGGGGAGCTGTTTTTT	CASSERENTGELFF
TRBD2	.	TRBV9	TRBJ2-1	TGTGCCAGCAGCGCGGGGGCTAGCGGGAGTGGGATGCAGTTCTTC	CASSAGASGSGMQFF
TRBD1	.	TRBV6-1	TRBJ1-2	TGTGCCAGCAGTGACCGGACAGGTTGGGGCTACACCTTC	CASSDRTGWGYTF
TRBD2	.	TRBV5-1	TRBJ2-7	TGCGCCAGCAGCTCCCTAGCGGGAGTAGACTACGAGCAGTACTTC	CASSSLAGVDYEQYF
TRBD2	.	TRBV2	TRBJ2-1	TGTGCCAGCAGAGACGATAGCGGGTGGGACAATGAGCAGTTCTTC	CASRDDSGWDNEQFF
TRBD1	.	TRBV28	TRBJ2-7	TGTGCCAGCAATACCGACAGGGGCTCATACGAGCAGTACTTC	CASNTDRGSYEQYF
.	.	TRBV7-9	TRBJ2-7	TGTGCCAGCAGCCACCGGACAAGCCCCTACGAGCAGTACTTC	CASSHRTSPYEQYF
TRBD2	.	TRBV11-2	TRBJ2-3	TGTGCCAGCAGCTTCTCGACTAGCGGGGCGGATACGCAGTATTTT	CASSFSTSGADTQYF
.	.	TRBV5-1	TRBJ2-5	TGCGCCAGCAGCTCAGGGGAAGGTGCGGAGACCCAGTACTTC	CASSSGEGAETQYF
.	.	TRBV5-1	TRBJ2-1	TGCGCCAGCAGCTTGGTGGAGGTCGAGCAGTTCTTC	CASSLVEVEQFF
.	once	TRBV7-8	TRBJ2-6	TGTGCCAGCAGCTTAGGGGCTCTGCCCTCTGGGGCCAACGTCCTGACTTTC	CASSLGALPSGANVLTF